Below, one T cell receptor (beta chain) is given with its context. The antigen it binds to is not known. It has no much larger one-base neighbor in the sample; base qualities were not kept. The CDR3 regions of human TCRbeta chains were subjected to immunosequencing. From the authors' description of their analysis: Repertoire TCRs were matched against a reference library of SARS-CoV-2-specific TCRs generated with the MIRA antigen-specificity platform. Breadth was defined as the fraction of unique TCRs that were SARS-CoV-2-associated, and depth was defined as the fraction of total T cells that were SARS-CoV-2-associated. Using the MIRA data, each spike-specific TCR was mapped to the spike region that the TCR reacts to and placed in a CD4 or CD8 class. Log10-transformed breadth and depth values were compared by one-way ANOVA with Sidak's multiple comparisons tests. This immuneACCESS table, as held by TCRdb, lists in-frame sequences with V and J called but not all clones. Of the missing ones, under half trace to an unresolved V gene in checked studies; the others have no known cause. That table gives V, J and clone size, and the DNA gave D and trimming. The sample profile shows over 150,000 clones; about 91% of them were found once. In total, the top ten clones hold roughly 4.4% of the sample.

These data come from a study of T cell responses to AZD1222 COVID-19 vaccine listed by TCRdb under 2021. For the study in its entirety: TCR sequencing was performed for roughly 240 trial participants, of whom around 210 were given two doses of AZD1222 and some 25 were given two doses of MenACWY control vaccine. Trial participants were enrolled into age subgroups of 18-55, 56-69 and 70-plus years, which contained about 150, 28 and 57 TCR-sequenced participants, respectively. Broader findings and caveats from the paper: A significant rise in spike-specific TCR breadth and depth was observed after two AZD1222 doses relative to day 0 and relative to MenACWY recipients. In the small 56-69-year group, the increase in depth fell short of significance, most likely because of low power. Vaccine-associated CD4 TCRs spanned the whole spike protein, with dominant responses in regions 160-218 and 743-854. Participants were mostly white British, with more females than males. The authors suggested clonal diversity may have been underestimated. Conclusions about previously exposed vaccinees are limited because only 6 or 7 AZD1222 recipients were SARS-CoV-2 seropositive at baseline. Epitopes outside the regions mutated in the B.1.351 and B.1.1.7 variants were reportedly recognized by nearly half of the unique spike-specific TCRs. Because no samples from the day 14 peak response were available, repertoires could be characterized only after the peak T cell response.

Sample time point, as interpreted from the label and publication: baseline before first vaccination. The treatment or condition label for this specimen denotes: meningococcal conjugate vaccine given as trial control. Vaccinee samples came from UK trials COV001 and COV002, including a single-blind randomized controlled phase 2/3 trial of AZD1222 (ChAdOx1 nCoV-19) in healthy adults. For TCRbeta chain sequencing, PBMC samples from trial participants were taken at day 0 and at day 28 after the second dose. There are 15 amino acids in the CDR3, from cysteine to phenylalanine inclusive. Of the read, only the CDR3 DNA is kept; its 45 bases are in frame from base 1. According to the germline V gene (reference sequence), CDR1 reads MNHEY and CDR2 reads SMNVEV. Deletion took 3 bases off V and 7 bases off J, with a span of 19 bases between the germline ends.

The receptor comes from an adult in good health. Specimen: peripheral blood, collected on day 0 of MenACWY control vaccination. The V gene is TRBV27 and the J gene is TRBJ2-7, with the D assignment possibly TRBD1 or TRBD2, given 5 matching bases for each. The DNA sequence reads TGTGCCAGCAGTTTGCCACCCACAGGTGGCGGGGAGCAGTACTTC. This encodes CASSLPPTGGGEQYF.